Listed below are T cell receptor beta chains from one sample, sequenced in a study of cytomegalovirus exposure and HLA in healthy donors. Profiled with immunoSEQ multiplex PCR; TCRdb holds only in-frame clones, not every one. The sample contains some 150,000 clones, 75% to 90% of which appear only once. The specimen sequenced was PBMCs. The receptors were gathered from a woman in her twenties or thirties in good health and CMV-seronegative. Both conserved end residues are part of each CDR3. The order of the fields is CDR3 DNA, CDR3 protein, V gene, clone size, CDR3 length, D gene, J gene. D genes are given only for firm matches. Part of the rows lack a size; the others show once, few, many or a class for expanded clones.

CDR3 DNA: TGTGCCAGCAGCCCGTGGACAGGTTATGGCTACACCTTC
CDR3 protein: CASSPWTGYGYTF
V gene: TRBV7-2
clone size: -
CDR3 length: 13
D gene: TRBD1
J gene: TRBJ1-2

CDR3 DNA: TGTGCCAGTAGCCTAACCCCGCCCATCGACAGGGGGGATCAGCCCCAGCATTTT
CDR3 protein: CASSLTPPIDRGDQPQHF
V gene: TRBV19
clone size: -
CDR3 length: 18
D gene: TRBD1
J gene: TRBJ1-5

CDR3 DNA: TGTGCCAGCAGCCCAAGATGGGGCGGCCAAGAGACCCAGTACTTC
CDR3 protein: CASSPRWGGQETQYF
V gene: TRBV7-2
clone size: -
CDR3 length: 15
D gene: -
J gene: TRBJ2-5

CDR3 DNA: TGTGCCAGCGCGGCTCGGCCCGGGGAGCTGTTTTTT
CDR3 protein: CASAARPGELFF
V gene: TRBV28
clone size: -
CDR3 length: 12
D gene: -
J gene: TRBJ2-2

CDR3 DNA: TGTGCCAGCAGCCGTGACAGGGAAGAGACCCAGTACTTC
CDR3 protein: CASSRDREETQYF
V gene: TRBV7-7
clone size: -
CDR3 length: 13
D gene: TRBD1
J gene: TRBJ2-5

CDR3 DNA: TGCAGCGTCGTGGAGGGGGGGAATGAAAAACTGTTTTTT
CDR3 protein: CSVVEGGNEKLFF
V gene: TRBV29-1
clone size: -
CDR3 length: 13
D gene: -
J gene: TRBJ1-4

CDR3 DNA: TGCGCCAGCAGTGAGGAGGGCAGGAGGATCACAGATACGCAGTATTTT
CDR3 protein: CASSEEGRRITDTQYF
V gene: TRBV10-2
clone size: -
CDR3 length: 16
D gene: -
J gene: TRBJ2-3

CDR3 DNA: TGTGCCAGCAGTCCCCAGGGCAACCAGCCCCAGCATTTT
CDR3 protein: CASSPQGNQPQHF
V gene: TRBV27
clone size: -
CDR3 length: 13
D gene: -
J gene: TRBJ1-5

CDR3 DNA: TGTGCCACCAGCAGAGATCTAGCGGGGTCCTACAATGAGCAGTTCTTC
CDR3 protein: CATSRDLAGSYNEQFF
V gene: TRBV15
clone size: -
CDR3 length: 16
D gene: TRBD2
J gene: TRBJ2-1

CDR3 DNA: TGTGCCAGCAGTGCTGCTAACTATGGCTACACCTTC
CDR3 protein: CASSAANYGYTF
V gene: TRBV6-1
clone size: -
CDR3 length: 12
D gene: -
J gene: TRBJ1-2

CDR3 DNA: TGTGCCAGCAGGGCTAGGGGGTCGGAGACCCAGTACTTC
CDR3 protein: CASRARGSETQYF
V gene: TRBV6-5
clone size: -
CDR3 length: 13
D gene: -
J gene: TRBJ2-5

CDR3 DNA: TGCGCCAGCAGCCAAATCAAACCACCCCGACAGAGGAACACCGGGGAGCTGTTTTTT
CDR3 protein: CASSQIKPPRQRNTGELFF
V gene: TRBV4-3
clone size: once
CDR3 length: 19
D gene: -
J gene: TRBJ2-2

CDR3 DNA: TGCGCCAGCAGCTTTGCGGGGATGCGCAATCAGCCCCAGCATTTT
CDR3 protein: CASSFAGMRNQPQHF
V gene: TRBV5-1
clone size: -
CDR3 length: 15
D gene: -
J gene: TRBJ1-5

CDR3 DNA: TGTGCCAGCAGCTTAGTACTTAGTGAGCAGTTCTTC
CDR3 protein: CASSLVLSEQFF
V gene: TRBV7-2
clone size: -
CDR3 length: 12
D gene: -
J gene: TRBJ2-1

CDR3 DNA: TGTGCCACGGGGACTAGCGGGAGAGGGCAGCAGTTCTTC
CDR3 protein: CATGTSGRGQQFF
V gene: TRBV10-3
clone size: -
CDR3 length: 13
D gene: TRBD2
J gene: TRBJ2-1

CDR3 DNA: TGTGCCATCAGTGGCGGGGCCCCGAACACTGAAGCTTTCTTT
CDR3 protein: CAISGGAPNTEAFF
V gene: TRBV10-3
clone size: once
CDR3 length: 14
D gene: -
J gene: TRBJ1-1

CDR3 DNA: TGTGCCAGCACTACTACGCTAGCGACAGATACGCAGTATTTT
CDR3 protein: CASTTTLATDTQYF
V gene: TRBV7-9
clone size: -
CDR3 length: 14
D gene: -
J gene: TRBJ2-3

CDR3 DNA: TGTGCCACTGTGATTTCCGGGAGGGGGCCGGACGAGCAGTACTTC
CDR3 protein: CATVISGRGPDEQYF
V gene: TRBV28
clone size: once
CDR3 length: 15
D gene: -
J gene: TRBJ2-7

CDR3 DNA: TGCGCCAGCAGTAGGGTGAGGGAGGGGCCCTACGATGGCTACACCTTC
CDR3 protein: CASSRVREGPYDGYTF
V gene: TRBV10-1
clone size: -
CDR3 length: 16
D gene: -
J gene: TRBJ1-2

CDR3 DNA: TGTGCCAGAAGCTGTGGACTAGCGGGGGGGCGGCGTATCAGCACCGGGGAGCTGTTTTTT
CDR3 protein: CARSCGLAGGRRISTGELFF
V gene: TRBV5-3
clone size: -
CDR3 length: 20
D gene: TRBD2
J gene: TRBJ2-2

CDR3 DNA: TGTGCCAGTAGTATACCTACAGGGTACGGCTACACCTTC
CDR3 protein: CASSIPTGYGYTF
V gene: TRBV19
clone size: -
CDR3 length: 13
D gene: -
J gene: TRBJ1-2

CDR3 DNA: TGTGCCAGCAGCTTAGCGGGCTACGAGCAGTACTTC
CDR3 protein: CASSLAGYEQYF
V gene: TRBV11-2
clone size: -
CDR3 length: 12
D gene: -
J gene: TRBJ2-7

CDR3 DNA: TGTGCCAGCAGCGTAGAGGGGGATCAAGAGACCCAGTACTTC
CDR3 protein: CASSVEGDQETQYF
V gene: TRBV9
clone size: once
CDR3 length: 14
D gene: -
J gene: TRBJ2-5

CDR3 DNA: TGTGCCAGCAGCCTAAGAGGACAGGTCGGGGCTGAAGCTTTCTTT
CDR3 protein: CASSLRGQVGAEAFF
V gene: TRBV7-9
clone size: -
CDR3 length: 15
D gene: TRBD1
J gene: TRBJ1-1

CDR3 DNA: TGCGCCAGCAGCCAAGATGCGGGGGGGCGGAATGAGCAGTTCTTC
CDR3 protein: CASSQDAGGRNEQFF
V gene: TRBV4-1
clone size: -
CDR3 length: 15
D gene: TRBD2
J gene: TRBJ2-1

CDR3 DNA: TGCGCCAGCAGCCCTAGGATGGCAAACTATGGCTACACCTTC
CDR3 protein: CASSPRMANYGYTF
V gene: TRBV4-3
clone size: -
CDR3 length: 14
D gene: -
J gene: TRBJ1-2

CDR3 DNA: TGTGCCAGCAGTCCAGGACTAGCGGGGGGGCTCACAGATACGCAGTATTTT
CDR3 protein: CASSPGLAGGLTDTQYF
V gene: TRBV7-9
clone size: -
CDR3 length: 17
D gene: TRBD2
J gene: TRBJ2-3

CDR3 DNA: TGTGCCAGCAGTCCTAGCGGGGGGGCTCGTGAGCAGTTCTTC
CDR3 protein: CASSPSGGAREQFF
V gene: TRBV28
clone size: -
CDR3 length: 14
D gene: TRBD2
J gene: TRBJ2-1

CDR3 DNA: TGCGCCAGCAGTCATTCAGGTGGGGGGGCTTCGGAAGAGACCCAGTACTTC
CDR3 protein: CASSHSGGGASEETQYF
V gene: TRBV23-1
clone size: -
CDR3 length: 17
D gene: -
J gene: TRBJ2-5

CDR3 DNA: TGCGCCAGCAGCTTGGAGCCAGGCCAAGAGACCCAGTACTTC
CDR3 protein: CASSLEPGQETQYF
V gene: TRBV5-1
clone size: -
CDR3 length: 14
D gene: -
J gene: TRBJ2-5

CDR3 DNA: TGTGCCAGCAGCTTAGTCGCGTTAGCGACTGAAGCTTTCTTT
CDR3 protein: CASSLVALATEAFF
V gene: TRBV11-2
clone size: -
CDR3 length: 14
D gene: -
J gene: TRBJ1-1

CDR3 DNA: TGTGCCAGCAGTTACGCATCGGACAGGGCGGGGACCCAGTACTTC
CDR3 protein: CASSYASDRAGTQYF
V gene: TRBV6-5
clone size: few
CDR3 length: 15
D gene: TRBD1
J gene: TRBJ2-5

CDR3 DNA: TGTGCCAGCAGCCAAGAAGGGGGTCCGGGCAATGAGCAGTTCTTC
CDR3 protein: CASSQEGGPGNEQFF
V gene: TRBV14
clone size: -
CDR3 length: 15
D gene: -
J gene: TRBJ2-1

CDR3 DNA: TGTGCCAGCAGCTTGGGGCCAGGGGAGTTAAACGAGCAGTACTTC
CDR3 protein: CASSLGPGELNEQYF
V gene: TRBV5-4
clone size: -
CDR3 length: 15
D gene: -
J gene: TRBJ2-7

CDR3 DNA: TGCGCCAGCAGCTCCCGGGGGATATCGGGGGTCTTT
CDR3 protein: CASSSRGISGVF
V gene: TRBV5-1
clone size: -
CDR3 length: 12
D gene: -
J gene: TRBJ1-1

CDR3 DNA: TGTGCTAGTGGTTTGGCGCAGGGGACTAGCGGGAGCTACAATGAGCAGTTCTTC
CDR3 protein: CASGLAQGTSGSYNEQFF
V gene: TRBV12-5
clone size: -
CDR3 length: 18
D gene: TRBD2
J gene: TRBJ2-1

CDR3 DNA: TGTGCCAGCAGCTTACGCGGGACAGAAGAAGAGACCCAGTACTTC
CDR3 protein: CASSLRGTEEETQYF
V gene: TRBV11-2
clone size: -
CDR3 length: 15
D gene: -
J gene: TRBJ2-5

CDR3 DNA: TGTGCCAGCAGCCACCCTAATAGGAGAACTAGCGGAAACACCGGGGAGCTGTTTTTT
CDR3 protein: CASSHPNRRTSGNTGELFF
V gene: TRBV4-2
clone size: -
CDR3 length: 19
D gene: TRBD2
J gene: TRBJ2-2

CDR3 DNA: TGCAGCGTTGGCGTTGGTCTCGGCACAGATACGCAGTATTTT
CDR3 protein: CSVGVGLGTDTQYF
V gene: TRBV29-1
clone size: -
CDR3 length: 14
D gene: -
J gene: TRBJ2-3

CDR3 DNA: TGCGCCAGCAGCTTGAGGACAGGTCGGGGCTATGGCTACACCTTC
CDR3 protein: CASSLRTGRGYGYTF
V gene: TRBV5-1
clone size: once
CDR3 length: 15
D gene: TRBD1
J gene: TRBJ1-2

CDR3 DNA: TGTGCCAGCAGCGTAGATTCAGGGGTCGGCACTGAAGCTTTCTTT
CDR3 protein: CASSVDSGVGTEAFF
V gene: TRBV9
clone size: -
CDR3 length: 15
D gene: -
J gene: TRBJ1-1

CDR3 DNA: TGTGCCAGCAGCTTGGACAGGGGGCTCACCATATATTTT
CDR3 protein: CASSLDRGLTIYF
V gene: TRBV5-4
clone size: -
CDR3 length: 13
D gene: TRBD1
J gene: TRBJ1-3

CDR3 DNA: TGTGCCAGTACCCCGGACAGGACCCAGCCCCAGCATTTT
CDR3 protein: CASTPDRTQPQHF
V gene: TRBV19
clone size: -
CDR3 length: 13
D gene: TRBD1
J gene: TRBJ1-5

CDR3 DNA: TGTGCCAGCAGCTCCACTAGCGGGGGGGCCTACGAGCAGTACTTC
CDR3 protein: CASSSTSGGAYEQYF
V gene: TRBV7-2
clone size: -
CDR3 length: 15
D gene: TRBD2
J gene: TRBJ2-7

CDR3 DNA: TGCGCCAGCAGCGGCGGGGAGGCAACTAATGAAAAACTGTTTTTT
CDR3 protein: CASSGGEATNEKLFF
V gene: TRBV5-1
clone size: -
CDR3 length: 15
D gene: -
J gene: TRBJ1-4

CDR3 DNA: TGTGCCAGCAGTGAAGAGAGCCCGAGGGATTCACCCCTCCACTTT
CDR3 protein: CASSEESPRDSPLHF
V gene: TRBV2
clone size: -
CDR3 length: 15
D gene: -
J gene: TRBJ1-6

CDR3 DNA: TGTGCCAGCTCAACAACCGGGACAACTTACAATGAGCAGTTCTTC
CDR3 protein: CASSTTGTTYNEQFF
V gene: TRBV18
clone size: -
CDR3 length: 15
D gene: -
J gene: TRBJ2-1

CDR3 DNA: TGTGCCAGCAGTTTAATGCGGGGGGGCACAGATACGCAGTATTTT
CDR3 protein: CASSLMRGGTDTQYF
V gene: TRBV27
clone size: -
CDR3 length: 15
D gene: TRBD2
J gene: TRBJ2-3

CDR3 DNA: TGTGCCAGCAGTTGGTTGGTTAGCGGGAGGGCTCCAGATACGCAGTATTTT
CDR3 protein: CASSWLVSGRAPDTQYF
V gene: TRBV27
clone size: -
CDR3 length: 17
D gene: TRBD2
J gene: TRBJ2-3

CDR3 DNA: TGCGCCAGCAGCCCCGCAGGGTACACTGAAGCTTTCTTT
CDR3 protein: CASSPAGYTEAFF
V gene: TRBV5-1
clone size: -
CDR3 length: 13
D gene: -
J gene: TRBJ1-1

CDR3 DNA: TGTGCCAGCAGCTTGGTCGCGTCAAGCACAGATACGCAGTATTTT
CDR3 protein: CASSLVASSTDTQYF
V gene: TRBV7-3
clone size: -
CDR3 length: 15
D gene: -
J gene: TRBJ2-3

CDR3 DNA: TGTGCCAGCAGCTTAGCACTAGCGGACCGCTACGAGCAGTACTTC
CDR3 protein: CASSLALADRYEQYF
V gene: TRBV13
clone size: -
CDR3 length: 15
D gene: TRBD2
J gene: TRBJ2-7

CDR3 DNA: TGTGCCAGCAGCTTAGACAGGCAGGGGACCCAGTACTTC
CDR3 protein: CASSLDRQGTQYF
V gene: TRBV7-2
clone size: -
CDR3 length: 13
D gene: -
J gene: TRBJ2-5

CDR3 DNA: TGTGCCAGCAGCTTAGATCTTTCCCGGGGACAGGGAGGGAAGACCCAGTACTTC
CDR3 protein: CASSLDLSRGQGGKTQYF
V gene: TRBV11-2
clone size: -
CDR3 length: 18
D gene: TRBD1
J gene: TRBJ2-5

CDR3 DNA: TGCAGTGCTGCCTTAGACTACGAGCAGTACTTC
CDR3 protein: CSAALDYEQYF
V gene: TRBV20-1
clone size: once
CDR3 length: 11
D gene: -
J gene: TRBJ2-7